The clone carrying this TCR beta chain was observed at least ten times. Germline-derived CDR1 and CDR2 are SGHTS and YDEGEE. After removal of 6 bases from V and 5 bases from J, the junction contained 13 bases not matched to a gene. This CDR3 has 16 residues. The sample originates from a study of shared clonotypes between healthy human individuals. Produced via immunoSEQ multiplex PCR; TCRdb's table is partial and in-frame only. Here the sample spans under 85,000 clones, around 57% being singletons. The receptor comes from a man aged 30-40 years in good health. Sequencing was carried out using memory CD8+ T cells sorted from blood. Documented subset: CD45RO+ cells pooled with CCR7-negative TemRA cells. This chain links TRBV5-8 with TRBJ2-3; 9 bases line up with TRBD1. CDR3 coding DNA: TGTGCCAGCAACGATCCGGGACAGGGTTTGGGAGATACGCAGTATTTT. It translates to CASNDPGQGLGDTQYF.